Presented here are 16 T cell receptor beta chains from one specimen sequenced in a study of blood T cells in healthy people across ages. A second PCR, run for about 7 to 11 cycles, used a sample-barcoded 5' primer plus a J-beta primer mix. TCRdb analysed the 5' RACE reads with MiXCR anew, one entry per CDR3 protein. The sample consists of 550,000 to 750,000 distinct CDR3 sequences, roughly 20% of them appearing once. Sequencing was performed on blood. The source is a man between 65 and 85 years old in good health.

The V call is TRBV6-1, the J call TRBJ2-1, with D perhaps matching TRBD2 (6 bases). The CDR3 has 13 amino acids. Trimming stripped 2 bases from V and 10 bases from J, with 12 bases between. Germline CDR1 MNHNS, CDR2 SASEGT. The CDR3 region is CASSEREAGEQFF. The CDR3 region has the DNA TGTGCCAGCAGTGAAAGGGAGGCAGGAGAGCAGTTCTTC.

This clonotype was seen only a few times. This chain joins TRBV7-2 and TRBJ2-7; 8 nucleotides match TRBD1. Germline loops: CDR1 SGHTA, CDR2 FQGNSA. This CDR3 has 14 amino acids. Trimming removed 4 bases from V and 0 bases from J; junction bases left unmatched: 2. The CDR3 DNA follows: TGTGCCAGCAGCTCCGGGACAGGCTCCTACGAGCAGTACGTC. Encoded protein: CASSSGTGSYEQYV.

This chain uses TRBV6-9 with TRBJ2-1, with a tentative D call TRBD2 (7 bases). The V and J ends lost 2 bases and 2 bases respectively, with 16 bases between them. The CDR3 covers 17 residues. Germline V CDR1 and CDR2: MNHGY, SVAAGI. This chain's CDR3 is CASSYPGGGSAYNEQFF. DNA of the CDR3: TGTGCCAGCAGTTATCCCGGGGGCGGGAGTGCCTACAATGAGCAGTTCTTC.

The V and J genes are TRBV9 and TRBJ2-7; D may be TRBD1 or TRBD2 (5 bases each). CDR3 size: 16 residues. The V gene's germline CDR1 is SGDLS and CDR2 YYNGEE. Trimming removed 8 bases from V and 4 bases from J, with 25 bases in between. DNA for the CDR3: TGTGCCAGTTCCCGGGACGACGGGTCTCGGCCATACGAGCAGTACTTC. Its protein is CASSRDDGSRPYEQYF. Together with reference TRBV9 and TRBJ2-7, the CDR3 gives the full variable domain: DSGVTQTPKHLITATGQRVTLRCSPRSGDLSVYWYQQSLDQGLQFLIQYYNGEERAKGNILERFSAQQFPDLHSELNLSSLELGDSALYFCASSRDDGSRPYEQYFGPGTRLTVT.

V and J are TRBV20-1 and TRBJ2-1; TRBD2 matches 12 bases. CDR1 and CDR2 (germline): DFQATT, SNEGSKA (reference sequence). The CDR3 extends over 16 amino acids. V lost 5 bases, J lost 2 bases, and 7 bases stayed unmatched. CDR3 sequence: CSAAPTSGRTYNEQFF. DNA for the CDR3: TGCAGTGCTGCCCCCACTAGCGGGAGGACCTACAATGAGCAGTTCTTC.

This clonotype has a handful of counts. The V and J genes are TRBV7-2 and TRBJ1-4; D remains unclear. The CDR3 spans 15 residues. Germline V gene sequence: CDR1 SGHTA, CDR2 FQGNSA. V was clipped by 1 base and J by 4 bases, with 10 bases between them. CDR3 nucleotides: TGTGCCAGCAGCTTAGATGCAGGAGATAATGAAAAACTGTTTTTT. This sequence encodes CASSLDAGDNEKLFF.

The V and J genes are TRBV7-8 and TRBJ2-7; 7 bases align to TRBD1. The CDR3 extends over 14 amino acids. With V trimmed by 4 bases and J by 9 bases, 12 bases remained unmatched. Per the germline V gene, CDR1 is SGHVS and CDR2 is FQNEAQ. CDR3 in DNA: TGTGCCAGCAGCTCTACAGACAGGGTCCCAACGCAGTACTTC. Protein: CASSSTDRVPTQYF.

The chain carries TRBV12-3 or TRBV12-4 and TRBJ2-1; TRBD2 matches at 10 bases. The CDR3 covers 14 residues. Losses at the gene ends were 6 bases for V and 3 bases for J; bases not matched to a gene: 2. The CDR3 DNA follows: TGTGCCAGCAGAGCTAGCGGGAGCTACAATGAGCAGTTCTTC. It codes for CASRASGSYNEQFF.

This clonotype was observed a few times. The rearrangement uses TRBV27 and TRBJ2-5, with 8 bases aligning to TRBD2. CDR1 MNHEY and CDR2 SMNVEV come from the germline V gene (reference sequence). The junction had 15 bases not matched to a gene; V was cut back by 3 bases and J by 3 bases. This CDR3 has 18 residues. The CDR3 loop is CASSLGLGLRANKETQYF. As DNA, the CDR3 is TGTGCCAGCAGTTTGGGACTAGGCCTACGCGCGAATAAAGAGACCCAGTACTTC.

This clonotype was seen many times. The J gene is TRBJ2-1, the V gene TRBV28, with D tentatively TRBD1 (6 bases). Germline loops: CDR1 MDHEN, CDR2 SYDVKM. CDR3 size: 12 residues. V dropped 10 bases and J dropped 1 base, with 8 bases sitting between them. The DNA for the CDR3 is TGTGCCACCACAGGGTCCTACAATGAGCAGTTCTTC. Protein sequence: CATTGSYNEQFF.

This clonotype was found a few times. This chain connects TRBV18 to TRBJ1-1; 8 bases fit TRBD1. The CDR3 consists of 14 residues. V was pared by 8 bases and J by 4 bases, with 9 bases of the junction left unmatched. Germline values: CDR1 KGHSH, CDR2 LQKENI. CDR3 region: CASRPDRGGTEAFF. CDR3 sequence (DNA): TGTGCCAGCCGACCAGACAGGGGAGGCACTGAAGCTTTCTTT. Complete variable domain (other parts from reference TRBV18 and TRBJ1-1): NAGVMQNPRHLVRRRGQEARLRCSPMKGHSHVYWYRQLPEEGLKFMVYLQKENIIDESGMPKERFSAEFPKEGPSILRIQQVVRGDSAAYFCASRPDRGGTEAFFGQGTRLTVV.

This clonotype showed up many times. V is TRBV6-5 and J is TRBJ2-1, with TRBD2 matching 8 bases. The germline CDR1 and CDR2 sequences are MNHEY and SVGAGI. The CDR3 consists of 15 residues. J lost 8 bases, V lost 0 bases, and 6 bases had no gene match. The CDR3 here is CASSYSLSGSYEQFF. The CDR3 region has the DNA TGTGCCAGCAGTTACTCGCTAAGCGGGAGCTATGAGCAGTTCTTC.

The chain carries TRBV30 and TRBJ2-5; possible D gene TRBD2, 5 bases. With 0 bases removed from V and 1 base from J, the gap between germline ends came to 12 bases. Germline lookup yields CDR1 GTSNPN and CDR2 SVGIG (reference sequence). This CDR3 has 15 amino acids. The CDR3 protein is CAWSVSTGSQETQYF. CDR3 DNA sequence: TGTGCCTGGAGTGTATCAACGGGGAGCCAAGAGACCCAGTACTTC.

J is TRBJ2-1 and V is TRBV7-2; TRBD2 matches 9 bases. The tail of the sequence fits TRBJ2-7 better, so the J call may be wrong. The CDR3 is 15 residues long. Germline loops: CDR1 SGHTA, CDR2 FQGNSA. The DNA for the CDR3 is TGTGCCAGCAGCCCTCTAGCGGGAAGGTACAATGAGCAGTACTTC. Translation: CASSPLAGRYNEQYF.

The chain recombines TRBV7-2 with TRBJ1-2; 7 bases fit TRBD1. The germline gives CDR1 SGHTA, CDR2 FQGNSA. The ends lost 2 bases at V and 4 bases at J; junction bases unmatched: 4. The CDR3 has 14 residues. The CDR3 here is CASSLKRDSYGYTF. The CDR3 nucleotides are TGTGCCAGCAGCTTAAAGCGGGACAGCTATGGCTACACCTTC.

The chain employs TRBV6-2 or TRBV6-3 and TRBJ1-1; D may be TRBD1 (6 bases). This CDR3 has 15 amino acids. The germline gives CDR1 MNHEY, CDR2 SVGEGT. V was cut by 3 bases and J by 0 bases, with 11 bases left in between. The CDR3 loop is CASSYWGTMNTEAFF. CDR3 DNA: TGTGCCAGCAGTTATTGGGGGACAATGAACACTGAAGCTTTCTTT.